This TCR beta chain was found in a study of OX40 agonist ivuxolimab in advanced cancers. Only in-frame clones appear in the TCRdb table, and some are missing; sequencing was by immunoSEQ multiplex PCR. The repertoire holds tens of thousands of clones, with roughly 76% as singletons. It was autoimmune disease history or systemic immunosuppression that excluded patients. Collection of blood occurred at baseline, at cycle 4 day 1, and at cycle 7 day 1. The CDR3 extends over 18 amino acids. The germline gives CDR1 SGHTA, CDR2 FQGTGA. J lost 2 bases, V lost 3 bases, and 13 bases had no gene match. General observations from the study: By week 6 at 0.1 to 3.0 mg/kg, blood CD4+ and CD8+ T cells had expanded clonally. Determination of antigen specificity was not performed for the expanded peripheral T cells.

This clone is medium-sized within its sample. Antigen: not known. The sample in question was CD4+ or CD8+ T cells sorted from blood, obtained in a trial of the OX40 agonist ivuxolimab. The genes are TRBV7-3 and TRBJ2-7; 10 positions agree with TRBD2. The sequence was obtained from an adult with an advanced solid tumor such as melanoma, head and neck, liver or kidney cancer. The CDR3 here is CASSFRDPAGGPTYEQYF. CDR3 nucleotides: TGTGCCAGCAGCTTTCGAGATCCAGCGGGAGGGCCTACCTACGAGCAGTACTTC.